This T cell receptor beta chain came from a study of T-cell reconstitution after alpha-beta-depleted transplantation in children. Germline trimming cut 0 bases from V and 3 bases from J; bases unmatched to any gene: 3. Germline assignment: CDR1 SGHRS and CDR2 YFSETQ. This CDR3 is built from 16 residues. This clonotype was counted ten times or more. Preparation of the TCRbeta library used unique molecular identifiers. TCRdb analysed the PCR reads with MiXCR anew, one entry per CDR3 protein. The sample has about 240,000 distinct CDR3 sequences, 12% seen once. The sequencing here drew on PBMCs from the stem cell graft donor, taken from the stem cell graft. This clonotype was obtained from a human donor who donated a stem cell graft to a child with acute lymphoblastic leukemia. J is TRBJ2-6 and V is TRBV5-1; 7 bases are shared with TRBD1. CDR3 nucleotide sequence: TGCGCCAGCAGCTTGGAGGGGGCCCATGGGGCCAACGTCCTGACTTTC. This translates into CASSLEGAHGANVLTF.